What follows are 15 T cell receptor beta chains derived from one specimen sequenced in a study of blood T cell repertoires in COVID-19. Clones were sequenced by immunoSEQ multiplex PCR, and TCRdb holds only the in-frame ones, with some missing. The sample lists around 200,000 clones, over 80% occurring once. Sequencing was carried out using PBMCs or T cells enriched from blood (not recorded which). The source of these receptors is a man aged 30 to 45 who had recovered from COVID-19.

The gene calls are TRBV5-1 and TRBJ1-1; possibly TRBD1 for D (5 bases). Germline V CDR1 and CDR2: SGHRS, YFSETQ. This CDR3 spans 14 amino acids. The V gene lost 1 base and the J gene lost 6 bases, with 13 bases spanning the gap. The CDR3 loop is CASSLSRGRAEAFF. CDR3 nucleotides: TGCGCCAGCAGCTTGAGTAGGGGCAGGGCTGAAGCTTTCTTT. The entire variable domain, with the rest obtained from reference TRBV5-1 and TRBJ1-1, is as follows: KAGVTQTPRYLIKTRGQQVTLSCSPISGHRSVSWYQQTPGQGLQFLFEYFSETQRNKGNFPGRFSGRQFSNSRSEMNVSTLELGDSALYLCASSLSRGRAEAFFGQGTRLTVV.

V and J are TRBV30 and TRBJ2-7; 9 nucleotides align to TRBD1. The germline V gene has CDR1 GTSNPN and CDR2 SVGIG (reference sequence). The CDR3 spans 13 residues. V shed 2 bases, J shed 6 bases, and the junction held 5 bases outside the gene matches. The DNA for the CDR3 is TGTGCCTGGAGTCCCGGACAGGGGAGCGAGCAGTACTTC. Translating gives CAWSPGQGSEQYF.

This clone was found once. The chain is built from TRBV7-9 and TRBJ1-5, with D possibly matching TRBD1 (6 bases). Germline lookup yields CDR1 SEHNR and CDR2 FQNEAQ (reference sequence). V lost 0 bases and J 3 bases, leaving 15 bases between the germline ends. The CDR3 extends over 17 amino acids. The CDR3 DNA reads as TGTGCCAGCAGCTTAGCATCTCTTGACAGGAACAATCAGCCCCAGCATTTT. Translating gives CASSLASLDRNNQPQHF.

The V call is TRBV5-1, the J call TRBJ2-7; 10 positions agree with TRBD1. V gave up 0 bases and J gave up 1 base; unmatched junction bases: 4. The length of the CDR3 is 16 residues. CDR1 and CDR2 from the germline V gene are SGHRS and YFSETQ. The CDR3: CASSLGPGQGSYEQYF. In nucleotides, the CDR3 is TGCGCCAGCAGCTTGGGTCCGGGACAGGGGTCCTACGAGCAGTACTTC.

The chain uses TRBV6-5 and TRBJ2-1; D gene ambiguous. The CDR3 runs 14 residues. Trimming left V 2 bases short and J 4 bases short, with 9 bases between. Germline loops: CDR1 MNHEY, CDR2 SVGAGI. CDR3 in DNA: TGTGCCAGCAGTTACAATCAGGATTACAATGAGCAGTTCTTC. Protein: CASSYNQDYNEQFF.

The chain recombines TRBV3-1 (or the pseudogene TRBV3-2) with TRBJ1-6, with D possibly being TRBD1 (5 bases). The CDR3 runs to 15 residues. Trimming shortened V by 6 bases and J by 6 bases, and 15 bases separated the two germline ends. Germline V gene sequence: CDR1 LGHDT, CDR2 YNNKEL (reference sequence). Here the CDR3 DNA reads TGTGCCAGCAGTCCCCCGGGGGTCGTTAATTCACCCCTCCACTTT. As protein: CASSPPGVVNSPLHF.

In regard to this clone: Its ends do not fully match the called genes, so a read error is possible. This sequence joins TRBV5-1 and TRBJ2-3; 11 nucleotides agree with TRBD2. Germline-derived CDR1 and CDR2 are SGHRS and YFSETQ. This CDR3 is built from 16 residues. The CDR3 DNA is TGCGCCAGCAGCTTGACTAGCGGGAGATTCACAGATACGCGGTATTTT. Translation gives CASSLTSGRFTDTRYF. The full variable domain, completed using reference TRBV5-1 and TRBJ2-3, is KAGVTQTPRYLIKTRGQQVTLSCSPISGHRSVSWYQQTPGQGLQFLFEYFSETQRNKGNFPGRFSGRQFSNSRSEMNVSTLELGDSALYLCASSLTSGRFTDTRYFGPGTRLTVL.

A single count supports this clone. CDR3: CASSTTGGAHYEQYF. Written as DNA, the CDR3 is TGTGCCAGCAGTACTACAGGGGGGGCTCACTACGAGCAGTACTTC. The V call is TRBV7-2, the J call TRBJ2-7; D is possibly TRBD1 (8 bases). Germline-derived CDR1 and CDR2 are SGHTA and FQGNSA. Between the trimmed V and J ends, which lost 6 bases and 3 bases, there was a span of 18 bases. CDR3 size: 15 residues.

CDR3: CASGPPGINQPQHF. For the CDR3, the DNA is TGTGCCAGCGGACCCCCAGGGATCAATCAGCCCCAGCATTTT. The rearrangement links TRBV7-9 to TRBJ1-5; tentatively, D is TRBD1 (5 bases). This CDR3 region has 14 residues. The germline V gene has CDR1 SEHNR and CDR2 FQNEAQ (reference sequence). V shed 8 bases and J shed 3 bases, with 14 bases lying between them.

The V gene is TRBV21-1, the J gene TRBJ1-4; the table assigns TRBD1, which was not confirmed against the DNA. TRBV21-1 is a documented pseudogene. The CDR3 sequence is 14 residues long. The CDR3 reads CASSGRTGNEKLFF. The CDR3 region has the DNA TGTGCCAGCAGCGGCAGGACAGGTAATGAAAAACTGTTTTTT.

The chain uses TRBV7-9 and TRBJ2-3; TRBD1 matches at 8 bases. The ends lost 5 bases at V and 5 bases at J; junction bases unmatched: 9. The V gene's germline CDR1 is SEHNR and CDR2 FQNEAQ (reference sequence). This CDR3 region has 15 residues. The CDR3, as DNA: TGTGCCAGCAGCCCGGGGACAGGAGGGGAAGATACGCAGTATTTT. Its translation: CASSPGTGGEDTQYF.

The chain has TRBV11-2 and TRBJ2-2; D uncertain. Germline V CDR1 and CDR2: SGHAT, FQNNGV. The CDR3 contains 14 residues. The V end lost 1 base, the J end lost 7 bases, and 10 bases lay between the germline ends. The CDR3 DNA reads TGTGCCAGCAGCTTAGGGGCTTCTTTCGGGGAGCTGTTTTTT. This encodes CASSLGASFGELFF.

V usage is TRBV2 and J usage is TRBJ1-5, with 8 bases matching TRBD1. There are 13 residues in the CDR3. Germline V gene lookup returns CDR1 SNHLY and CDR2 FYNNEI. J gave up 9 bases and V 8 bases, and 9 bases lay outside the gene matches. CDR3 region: CASAGQGARPQHF. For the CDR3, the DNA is TGTGCCAGCGCCGGACAGGGTGCTAGGCCCCAGCATTTT.

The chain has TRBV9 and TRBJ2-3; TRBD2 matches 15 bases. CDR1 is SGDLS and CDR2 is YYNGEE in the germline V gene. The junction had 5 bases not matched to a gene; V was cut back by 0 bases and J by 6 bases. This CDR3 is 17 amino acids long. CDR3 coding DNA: TGTGCCAGCAGCGTAGCTGCCGGGACTAGCGGGAGGGATACGCAGTATTTT. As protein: CASSVAAGTSGRDTQYF.

CDR3 sequence (DNA): TGTGCCAGTAGTTCCCCCGATCGGGGTTCACCCCTCCACTTT. This codes for CASSSPDRGSPLHF. The chain employs TRBV19 and TRBJ1-6; D gene unclear. The CDR3 length is 14 residues. V dropped 5 bases and J dropped 9 bases, with 14 bases sitting between them. CDR1 is LNHDA and CDR2 is SQIVND in the germline V gene (reference sequence).